The 18 T cell receptor beta chains below come from one sample, sequenced in a study of shared clonotypes between healthy human individuals. The repertoire was sequenced with immunoSEQ multiplex PCR; TCRdb's copy has only in-frame clones and lacks some. Among 1.4 million to 1.5 million clones listed, roughly 95% were seen once. Sequenced: naive CD4+ T cells sorted from blood. Stated subset: CD45RA+ positively selected. These receptors originate from a young man in good health.

The chain recombines TRBV6-5 with TRBJ1-1; possible D gene TRBD1, 6 bases. Germline CDR1 MNHEY, CDR2 SVGAGI. V lost 10 bases, J lost 4 bases, and 10 bases lay in between. The CDR3 has 11 residues. CDR3 sequence: CAIGGGTEAFF. The CDR3 bases are TGTGCCATAGGAGGGGGCACTGAAGCTTTCTTT.

This clone was seen just once. This sequence joins TRBV7-9 and TRBJ2-7; no clear D. Germline CDR1 reads SEHNR; CDR2 reads FQNEAQ (reference sequence). The CDR3 length is 10 residues. V shed 5 bases and J shed 4 bases, with 3 bases lying between them. The CDR3: CASSHYEQYF. CDR3 coding DNA: TGTGCCAGCAGCCATTACGAGCAGTACTTC.

This clone was seen only once. Here the CDR3 reads CATHPAGSRNQPQHF. Here the CDR3 DNA reads TGTGCCACCCATCCGGCGGGCAGCCGCAATCAGCCCCAGCATTTT. The J gene is TRBJ1-5, the V gene TRBV27, with no clear D. The V end lost 10 bases, the J end lost 2 bases, and 18 bases lay between the germline ends. Germline-derived CDR1 and CDR2 are MNHEY and SMNVEV (reference sequence). The length of the CDR3 is 15 residues.

V usage is TRBV5-6 and J usage is TRBJ1-3; weak D call: TRBD1 (5 bases). From germline, CDR1 is SGHDT and CDR2 YYEEEE. This CDR3 spans 17 amino acids. Between the trimmed V and J ends, which lost 0 bases and 0 bases, there was a span of 13 bases. The CDR3 DNA is TGTGCCAGCAGCTTGGAAGTAGGGACCTTCTCTGGAAACACCATATATTTT. Amino acids: CASSLEVGTFSGNTIYF.

The rearrangement uses TRBV10-3 and TRBJ2-2, with 13 bases matching TRBD2. From germline, CDR1 is ENHRY and CDR2 SYGVKD. The V segment lost 6 bases and the J segment 4 bases; nucleotides outside the gene matches: 11. CDR3 length: 18 amino acids. The CDR3 region has the DNA TGTGCCATCAGACCTACTAGCGGGAGGGCCCGGGGCACCGGGGAGCTGTTTTTT. It specifies CAIRPTSGRARGTGELFF.

CDR3 amino acids: CASSPRAGGSTDTQYF. The DNA for the CDR3 is TGTGCCAGCAGCCCTCGGGCAGGGGGTAGCACAGATACGCAGTATTTT. The J gene is TRBJ2-3, the V gene TRBV7-3; TRBD1 aligns across 7 bases. Germline-derived CDR1 and CDR2 are SGHTA and FQGTGA. The CDR3 loop spans 16 amino acids. After removal of 5 bases from V and 0 bases from J, the junction contained 8 bases not matched to a gene.

This chain uses TRBV7-8 with TRBJ2-5; D may be TRBD1 or TRBD2 (6 bases each). The CDR3 has 14 amino acids. Between the trimmed V and J ends, which lost 5 bases and 1 base, there was a span of 11 bases. Germline values: CDR1 SGHVS, CDR2 FQNEAQ. This CDR3 is CASSPGGRQETQYF. The CDR3 DNA sequence: TGTGCCAGCAGCCCCGGGGGCCGCCAAGAGACCCAGTACTTC.

In nucleotides, the CDR3 is TGTGCCAGCAGACGGGGACTCGGATGGGACGAGCAGTACTTC. Encoded protein: CASRRGLGWDEQYF. The V and J genes are TRBV7-9 and TRBJ2-7, with a tentative D call TRBD2 (6 bases). The CDR3 consists of 14 residues. The germline V gene has CDR1 SEHNR and CDR2 FQNEAQ (reference sequence). V was cut by 6 bases and J by 5 bases, with 17 bases left in between.

This sequence joins TRBV30 and TRBJ2-7; D unresolved. Germline assignment: CDR1 GTSNPN and CDR2 SVGIG (reference sequence). There are 13 residues in the CDR3. The germline V and J ends were trimmed by 1 base and 6 bases, with 13 bases remaining between them. CDR3 protein: CAWSAHPYGEQYF. The CDR3 DNA reads TGTGCCTGGAGTGCCCACCCTTATGGCGAGCAGTACTTC.

This clone was picked up one time. The chain carries TRBV2 and TRBJ2-6, with D tentatively TRBD1 (5 bases). The V gene's germline CDR1 is SNHLY and CDR2 FYNNEI. The CDR3 runs 15 residues. Trimming shortened V by 7 bases and J by 0 bases, and 10 bases separated the two germline ends. The CDR3 nucleotides read TGTGCCAGCAAGCAGGGTATCTCTGGGGCCAACGTCCTGACTTTC. It specifies CASKQGISGANVLTF.

The chain is built from TRBV19 and TRBJ2-7; D may correspond to TRBD1 or TRBD2 (5 bases each). The V gene lost 10 bases and the J gene lost 2 bases, with 15 bases spanning the gap. Germline values: CDR1 LNHDA, CDR2 SQIVND (reference sequence). This CDR3 has 13 amino acids. The CDR3 is CATSGTPPYEQYF. Here the CDR3 DNA reads TGTGCCACCTCCGGGACGCCACCCTACGAGCAGTACTTC.

The genes are TRBV11-3 and TRBJ2-1, with TRBD1 matching over 8 bases. The CDR3 sequence is 15 residues long. With V trimmed by 5 bases and J by 8 bases, 11 bases remained unmatched. In germline, CDR1 is SGHNT, CDR2 YENEEA. The CDR3 protein is CASSADDRGWDEQFF. In DNA, the CDR3 is TGTGCCAGCAGCGCCGACGACAGGGGTTGGGATGAGCAGTTCTTC.

The rearrangement joins TRBV6-1 to TRBJ1-5; tentative D call: TRBD1 (5 bases). There are 15 residues in the CDR3. Germline-derived CDR1 and CDR2 are MNHNS and SASEGT. V was shortened by 0 bases and J by 4 bases, with 10 bases between the two germline ends. DNA for the CDR3: TGTGCCAGCAGTGAAGCGCTCGGGGGAAATCAGCCCCAGCATTTT. This translates into CASSEALGGNQPQHF.

This chain uses TRBV19 with TRBJ2-2; D is ambiguous. CDR3 length equals 16 residues. V lost 6 bases, J lost 0 bases, and 14 bases lay in between. The germline CDR1 and CDR2 sequences are LNHDA and SQIVND (reference sequence). This CDR3 reads CASRNVQVANTGELFF. The CDR3 nucleotides read TGTGCCAGTAGGAACGTTCAAGTGGCGAACACCGGGGAGCTGTTTTTT.

The chain links TRBV28 to TRBJ2-1; D may match TRBD1 or TRBD2 (5 bases each). Germline-derived CDR1 and CDR2 are MDHEN and SYDVKM. This CDR3 contains 14 residues. Trimming removed 5 bases from V and 4 bases from J, with 12 bases in between. CDR3 amino acids: CASSPTGTYNEQFF. The CDR3 nucleotides are TGTGCCAGCAGTCCAACGGGGACGTACAATGAGCAGTTCTTC.

This clone was observed once. The V call is TRBV19, the J call TRBJ2-7; 9 nucleotides agree with TRBD1. Germline V lookup: CDR1 LNHDA, CDR2 SQIVND (reference sequence). The V segment lost 9 bases and the J segment 2 bases; nucleotides outside the gene matches: 5. The CDR3 loop spans 13 amino acids. Written as DNA, the CDR3 is TGTGCCAGCAACAGGGGGCTCCCCTACGAGCAGTACTTC. Its protein product is CASNRGLPYEQYF.

The V call is TRBV27, the J call TRBJ2-3; D may correspond to TRBD1 or TRBD2 (5 bases each). Per the germline V gene, CDR1 is MNHEY and CDR2 is SMNVEV (reference sequence). The CDR3 sequence is 15 residues long. V was pared by 7 bases and J by 5 bases, with 19 bases between. CDR3 nucleotide sequence: TGTGCCAGCATCCCCTCCGGGACGAAGCGAGATACGCAGTATTTT. Amino acid sequence: CASIPSGTKRDTQYF.

The V call is TRBV21-1, the J call TRBJ1-1. TRBV21-1 constitutes a pseudogene. CDR3 length equals 18 residues. The CDR3 DNA is TGTGCCAGCAGCAGAGGCGACCGGGCTCCAAACTTTTTCACTGAAGCTTTCTTT. Its protein is CASSRGDRAPNFFTEAFF.